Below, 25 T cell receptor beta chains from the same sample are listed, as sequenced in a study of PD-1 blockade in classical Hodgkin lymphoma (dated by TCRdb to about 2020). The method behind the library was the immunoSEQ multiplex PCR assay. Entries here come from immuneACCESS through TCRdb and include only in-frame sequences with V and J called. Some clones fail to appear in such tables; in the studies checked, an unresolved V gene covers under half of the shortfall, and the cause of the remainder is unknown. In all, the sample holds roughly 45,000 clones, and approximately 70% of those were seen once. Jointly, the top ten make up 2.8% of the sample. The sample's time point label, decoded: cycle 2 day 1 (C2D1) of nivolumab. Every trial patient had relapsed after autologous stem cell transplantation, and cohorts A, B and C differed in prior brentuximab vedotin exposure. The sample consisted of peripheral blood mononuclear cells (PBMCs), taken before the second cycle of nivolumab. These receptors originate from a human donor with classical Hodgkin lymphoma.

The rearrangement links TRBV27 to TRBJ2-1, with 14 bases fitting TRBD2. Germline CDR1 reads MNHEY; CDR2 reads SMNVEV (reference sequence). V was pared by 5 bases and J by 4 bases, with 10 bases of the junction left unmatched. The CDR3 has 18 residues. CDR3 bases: TGTGCCAGCAGTACCGGGACTAGCGGGAGTCTTTCTTACAATGAGCAGTTCTTC. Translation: CASSTGTSGSLSYNEQFF.

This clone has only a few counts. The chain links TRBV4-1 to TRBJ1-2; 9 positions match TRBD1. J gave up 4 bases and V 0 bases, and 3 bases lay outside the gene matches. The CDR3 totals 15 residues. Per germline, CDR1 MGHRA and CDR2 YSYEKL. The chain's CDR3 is CASSQDMGQGYGYTF. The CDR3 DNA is TGCGCCAGCAGCCAAGACATGGGACAGGGCTATGGCTACACCTTC.

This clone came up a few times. CDR3 region: CASSQSHGVTNEKLFF. In DNA form, the CDR3 reads TGCGCCAGCAGCCAGTCCCACGGGGTCACTAATGAAAAACTGTTTTTT. The chain uses TRBV4-3 and TRBJ1-4; D unclear. Trimming left V 3 bases short and J 2 bases short, with 13 bases between. This CDR3 spans 16 amino acids. Germline V CDR1 and CDR2: LGHNA, YSLEER.

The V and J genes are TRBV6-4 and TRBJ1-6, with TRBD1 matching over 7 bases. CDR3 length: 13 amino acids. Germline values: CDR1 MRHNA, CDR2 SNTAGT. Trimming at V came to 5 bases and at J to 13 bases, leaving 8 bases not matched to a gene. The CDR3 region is CASSTIQGRPLHF. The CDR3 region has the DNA TGTGCCAGCAGTACAATACAGGGGCGTCCCCTCCACTTT.

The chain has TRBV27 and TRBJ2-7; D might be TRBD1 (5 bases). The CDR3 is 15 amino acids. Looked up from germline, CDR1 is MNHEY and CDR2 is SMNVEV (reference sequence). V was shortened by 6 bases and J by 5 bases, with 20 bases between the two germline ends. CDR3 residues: CASRDSGHPWDEQYF. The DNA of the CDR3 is TGTGCCAGCAGGGATAGTGGACACCCTTGGGACGAGCAGTACTTC.

The CDR3 here is CASGLAAGGGSGEQFF. The CDR3 DNA sequence: TGTGCTAGTGGTTTAGCAGCGGGAGGGGGGTCCGGAGAGCAGTTCTTC. This chain joins TRBV12-5 and TRBJ2-1; the match to TRBD2 covers 10 bases. The length of the CDR3 is 16 residues. V lost 3 bases, J lost 10 bases, and 12 bases stayed unmatched. The germline gives CDR1 LGHNT, CDR2 FRNRAP.

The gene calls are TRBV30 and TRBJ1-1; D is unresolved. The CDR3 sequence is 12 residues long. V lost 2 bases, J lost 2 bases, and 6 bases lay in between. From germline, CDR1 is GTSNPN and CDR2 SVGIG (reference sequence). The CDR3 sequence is CAWSLGNTEAFF. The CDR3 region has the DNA TGTGCCTGGAGTCTGGGAAACACTGAAGCTTTCTTT.

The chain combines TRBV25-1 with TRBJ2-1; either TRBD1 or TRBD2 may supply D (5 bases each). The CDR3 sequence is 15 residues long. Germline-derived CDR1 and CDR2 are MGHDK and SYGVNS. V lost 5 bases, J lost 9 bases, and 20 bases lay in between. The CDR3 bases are TGTGCCAGCAGTAAAGCCCGGGGACCTCCGAGTGAGCAGTTCTTC. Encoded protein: CASSKARGPPSEQFF.

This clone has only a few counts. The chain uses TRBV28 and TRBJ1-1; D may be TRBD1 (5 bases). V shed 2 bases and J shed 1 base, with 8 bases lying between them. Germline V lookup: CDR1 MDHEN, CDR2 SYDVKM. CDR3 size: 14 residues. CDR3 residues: CASSLTQGNTEAFF. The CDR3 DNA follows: TGTGCCAGCAGTTTAACCCAGGGGAACACTGAAGCTTTCTTT.

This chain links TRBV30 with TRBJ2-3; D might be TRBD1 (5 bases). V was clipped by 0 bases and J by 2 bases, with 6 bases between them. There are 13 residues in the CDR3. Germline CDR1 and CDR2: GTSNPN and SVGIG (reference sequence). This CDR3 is CAWSVQDTDTQYF. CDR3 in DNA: TGTGCCTGGAGTGTACAGGACACAGATACGCAGTATTTT. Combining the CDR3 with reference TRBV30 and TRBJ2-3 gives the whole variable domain SQTIHQWPATLVQPVGSPLSLECTVEGTSNPNLYWYRQAAGRGLQLLFYSVGIGQISSEVPQNLSASRPQDRQFILSSKKLLLSDSGFYLCAWSVQDTDTQYFGPGTRLTVL.

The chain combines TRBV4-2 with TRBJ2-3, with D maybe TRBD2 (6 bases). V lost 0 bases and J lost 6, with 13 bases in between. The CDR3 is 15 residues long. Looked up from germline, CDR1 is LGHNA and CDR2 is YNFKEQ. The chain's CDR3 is CASSQDPGAGDTQYF. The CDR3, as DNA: TGTGCCAGCAGCCAAGATCCGGGAGCAGGGGATACGCAGTATTTT.

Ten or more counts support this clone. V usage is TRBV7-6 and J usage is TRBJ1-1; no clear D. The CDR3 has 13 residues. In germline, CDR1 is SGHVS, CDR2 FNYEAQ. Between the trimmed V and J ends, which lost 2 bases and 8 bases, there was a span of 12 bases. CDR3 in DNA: TGTGCCAGCAGCTTAAGGCGGGCAGCCGAAGCTTTCTTT. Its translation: CASSLRRAAEAFF.

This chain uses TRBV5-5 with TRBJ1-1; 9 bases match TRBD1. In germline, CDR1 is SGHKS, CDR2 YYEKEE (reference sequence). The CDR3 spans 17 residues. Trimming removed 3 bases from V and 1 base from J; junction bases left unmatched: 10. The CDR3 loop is CASSSHRTGASNTEAFF. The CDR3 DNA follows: TGTGCCAGCAGCTCACATCGGACAGGGGCCTCGAACACTGAAGCTTTCTTT. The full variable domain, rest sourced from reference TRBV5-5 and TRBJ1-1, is DAGVTQSPTHLIKTRGQQVTLRCSPISGHKSVSWYQQVLGQGPQFIFQYYEKEERGRGNFPDRFSARQFPNYSSELNVNALLLGDSALYLCASSSHRTGASNTEAFFGQGTRLTVV.

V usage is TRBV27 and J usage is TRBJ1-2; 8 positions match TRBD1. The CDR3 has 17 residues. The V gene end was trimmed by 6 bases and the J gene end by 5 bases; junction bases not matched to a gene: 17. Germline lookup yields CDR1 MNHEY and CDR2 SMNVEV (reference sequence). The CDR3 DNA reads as TGTGCCAGCAGACCGACAGGGGCCAGGGGGATACGGTATGGCTACACCTTC. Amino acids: CASRPTGARGIRYGYTF.

CDR3 residues: CASSDLGIGELFF. CDR3 in DNA: TGTGCCAGCAGTGACTTGGGCATCGGGGAGCTGTTTTTT. The V gene is TRBV6-4, the J gene TRBJ2-2; no firm D call. Germline CDR1 is MRHNA and CDR2 is SNTAGT. The CDR3 runs to 13 residues. V was cut by 1 base and J by 7 bases, with 7 bases left in between.

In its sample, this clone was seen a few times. CDR3 region: CASSQERAGSQYF. CDR3 coding DNA: TGCGCCAGCAGCCAAGAAAGGGCCGGCTCTCAGTACTTC. This chain connects TRBV4-3 to TRBJ2-7; D is unresolved. V was trimmed by 0 bases and J by 10 bases, leaving 13 bases between them. Germline V gene sequence: CDR1 LGHNA, CDR2 YSLEER. The CDR3 loop spans 13 amino acids.

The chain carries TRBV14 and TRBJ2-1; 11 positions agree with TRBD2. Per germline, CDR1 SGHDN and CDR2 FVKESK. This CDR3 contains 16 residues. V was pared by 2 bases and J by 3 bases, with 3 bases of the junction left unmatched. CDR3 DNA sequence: TGTGCCAGCAGCCAACTAGCGGGAGGCCTCTACAATGAGCAGTTCTTC. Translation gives CASSQLAGGLYNEQFF.

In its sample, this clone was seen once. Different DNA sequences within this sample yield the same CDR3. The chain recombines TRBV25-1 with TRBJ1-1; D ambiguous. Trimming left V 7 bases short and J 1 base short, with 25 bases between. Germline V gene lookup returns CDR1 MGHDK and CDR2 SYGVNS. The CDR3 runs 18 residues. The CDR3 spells CASTKPHSGLLGNTEAFF. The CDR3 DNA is TGTGCCAGCACCAAGCCCCACTCCGGTCTCCTCGGGAACACTGAAGCTTTCTTT. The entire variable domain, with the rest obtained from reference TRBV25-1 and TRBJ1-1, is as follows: EADIYQTPRYLVIGTGKKITLECSQTMGHDKMYWYQQDPGMELHLIHYSYGVNSTEKGDLSSESTVSRIRTEHFPLTLESARPSHTSQYLCASTKPHSGLLGNTEAFFGQGTRLTVV.

The CDR3 loop is CAWGYSNQPQHF. The CDR3 nucleotides read TGTGCCTGGGGTTATAGCAATCAGCCCCAGCATTTT. The chain couples TRBV30 to TRBJ1-5, with unresolved D. The V gene lost 5 bases and the J gene lost 0 bases, with 5 bases spanning the gap. This CDR3 has 12 amino acids. From germline, CDR1 is GTSNPN and CDR2 SVGIG (reference sequence).

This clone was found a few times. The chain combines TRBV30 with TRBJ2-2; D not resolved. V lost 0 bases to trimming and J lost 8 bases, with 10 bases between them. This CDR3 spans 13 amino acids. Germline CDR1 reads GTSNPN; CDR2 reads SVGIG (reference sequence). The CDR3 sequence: CAWSVLIGGELFF. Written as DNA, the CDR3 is TGTGCCTGGAGTGTATTGATAGGGGGGGAGCTGTTTTTT.

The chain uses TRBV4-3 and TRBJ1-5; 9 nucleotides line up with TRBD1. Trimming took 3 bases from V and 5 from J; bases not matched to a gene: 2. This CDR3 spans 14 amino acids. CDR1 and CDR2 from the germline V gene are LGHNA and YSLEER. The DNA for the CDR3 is TGCGCCAGCAGCCAGGGGGACAGGGATCAGCCCCAGCATTTT. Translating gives CASSQGDRDQPQHF.

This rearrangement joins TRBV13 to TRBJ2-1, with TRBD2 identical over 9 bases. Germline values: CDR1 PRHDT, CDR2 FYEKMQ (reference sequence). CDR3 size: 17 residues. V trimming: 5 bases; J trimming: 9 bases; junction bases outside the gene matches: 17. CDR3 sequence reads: CASSPIAWTSVMTEQFF. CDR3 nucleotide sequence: TGTGCCAGCAGCCCAATAGCCTGGACTAGCGTCATGACTGAGCAGTTCTTC.

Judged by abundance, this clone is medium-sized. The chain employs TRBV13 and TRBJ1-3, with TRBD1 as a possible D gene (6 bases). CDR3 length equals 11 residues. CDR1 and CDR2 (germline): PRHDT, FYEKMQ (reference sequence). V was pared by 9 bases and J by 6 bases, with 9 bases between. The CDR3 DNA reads TGTGCCAGTACAGGGCAAAACACCATATATTTT. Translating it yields CASTGQNTIYF.

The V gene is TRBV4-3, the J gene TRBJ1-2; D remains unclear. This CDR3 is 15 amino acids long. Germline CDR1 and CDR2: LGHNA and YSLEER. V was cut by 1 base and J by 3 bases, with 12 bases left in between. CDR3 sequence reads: CASSQGLAVYYGYTF. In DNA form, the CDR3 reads TGCGCCAGCAGCCAAGGTCTTGCAGTCTACTATGGCTACACCTTC.

In DNA form, the CDR3 reads TGTGCCAGCAGAAGGACTAGCGGAAGTTGGGATACTAGCACAGATACGCAGTATTTT. It yields the protein CASRRTSGSWDTSTDTQYF. The V and J genes are TRBV6-4 and TRBJ2-3; 10 bases map to TRBD2. Germline assignment: CDR1 MRHNA and CDR2 SNTAGT. This CDR3 has 19 residues. Trimming at V came to 6 bases and at J to 0 bases, leaving 15 bases not matched to a gene.